The entry that follows covers one T cell receptor delta chain sequence. Its target is not known. This specimen belongs to a study of Vδ1+ human thymocytes. General observations from the study: Bulk repertoire data may be misinterpreted because of unexpected Vdelta2 sequences. TRG sequences recurred across donors, whereas TRD sequences stayed essentially private. Highly polyclonal TRG and TRD repertoires with Gaussian CDR3 length distributions appeared in thymus. Roughly 22% of thymic delta-chain sequences were Vdelta2, with few Vdelta3, unlike blood Vdelta1+ controls.

Sequences come from RNA converted to cDNA by reverse transcription. CDR3 amplicons came from multiplex PCR with pooled V-gene forward and constant-region reverse primers. TCRdb re-called the multiplex PCR reads with CATT. The table lists about 50,000 delta-chain clones, around 16% of them singletons, with around 0.37% in the top ten. This CDR3 is built from 19 residues. With 1 base removed from V and 0 bases from J, the gap between germline ends came to 21 bases. Germline V gene lookup returns CDR1 TSWWSYY and CDR2 QGS. The sorted cells were CD3+ Vdelta1+ Vdelta2- thymocytes from alphabeta-depleted thymus.

This sequence was found in a girl under three years old who had congenital heart surgery. The chain has TRDV1 and TRDJ1, with D possibly being TRDD3 (6 bases). The sequencing sample was made of Vdelta1+ gamma-delta thymocytes from the thymus. Subset: FACS-sorted CD3+ TCRalphabeta- TCRVdelta1+ TCRVdelta2- thymocytes. The CDR3 nucleotides read TGTGCTCTTGGGGAACAATCCTGGGGCTCCCTGCAGGACACCGATAAACTCATCTTT. Amino acid sequence: CALGEQSWGSLQDTDKLIF.